What follows is one T cell receptor beta chain and its context. Its antigen is unidentified. These data are taken from a study of T cell repertoires in cytomegalovirus infection. Across the study: CMV epitopes used comprised recently identified HLA-C-restricted ones and well-studied HLA-B-restricted ones. Evidence of both CMV infection and a matching HLA type came from public TCR beta signatures.

The V end lost 5 bases, the J end lost 1 base, and 15 bases lay between the germline ends. This CDR3 spans 16 amino acids. CDR1 and CDR2 (germline): LNHNV, YYDKDF (reference sequence). Whole-study results and caveats: CMV carriers with the relevant HLA were identified by cumulative public TCR beta family frequency. HLA-C-restricted CMV clonotypes gave the most frequent clonotype in two of eight donors.

TCRdb itself ran the reads through MiXCR, one entry per CDR3 protein. The sample comprises 100,000 to 150,000 distinct CDR3 sequences, 32% of which are singletons, and approximately 59% rests with the top ten. The chain combines TRBV15 with TRBJ2-4, with D perhaps assigned TRBD1 or TRBD2 (6 bases each). This sequence was found in a human donor in good health (CMV status not recorded). Some clones in this sample may be carry-over from other donors' samples. The sample consisted of CD8+ T cells from cultured PBMCs, taken from culture after CMV antigen stimulation. The CDR3 region is CATSGTGAGAKNIQYF. The CDR3 DNA reads as TGTGCCACCAGCGGAACGGGGGCGGGGGCCAAAAACATTCAGTACTTC.